This entry lists 27 T cell receptor beta chains sequenced from one sample in a study of cytotoxic CD8 clonotypes in ibrutinib-treated CLL. Data came from immunoSEQ multiplex PCR; TCRdb stores just in-frame clones and leaves some out. Here the sample spans roughly 330,000 clones, 67% being singletons. Material: PBMCs, obtained after 36 months of ibrutinib treatment. These TCRs come from a human donor with chronic lymphocytic leukemia.

This clone was recorded a few times. The chain uses TRBV5-1 and TRBJ2-1; D not certain. This CDR3 is built from 13 residues. Between the trimmed V and J ends, which lost 0 bases and 9 bases, there was a span of 10 bases. The germline V gene encodes CDR1 SGHRS and CDR2 YFSETQ. The CDR3 bases are TGCGCCAGCAGCTTGGGTAGAGGTCGTGAGCAGTTCTTC. Its protein product is CASSLGRGREQFF.

On this clone: The junction departs from the called germline gene at one end, perhaps through a read error. This chain uses TRBV27 with TRBJ1-5; D not certain. The CDR3 consists of 13 residues. Germline lookup yields CDR1 MNHEY and CDR2 SMNVEV (reference sequence). CDR3 nucleotides: TGTACCAGCAGTTTATATGGCAATCAGCCCCAGCATTTT. It codes for CTSSLYGNQPQHF.

The gene calls are TRBV4-3 and TRBJ2-7, with D perhaps matching TRBD2 (5 bases). This CDR3 has 14 amino acids. Trimming removed 1 base at V and 6 bases at J, with 13 bases between. The germline V gene has CDR1 LGHNA and CDR2 YSLEER. In DNA, the CDR3 is TGCGCCAGCAGCCAAGGAGGGCCCGTTTTCGAGCAGTACTTC. It codes for CASSQGGPVFEQYF.

The chain carries TRBV13 and TRBJ2-7; D is uncertain. Germline CDR1 and CDR2: PRHDT and FYEKMQ (reference sequence). V lost 0 bases to trimming and J lost 6 bases, with 12 bases between them. The CDR3 length is 14 residues. CDR3 bases: TGTGCCAGCAGCTTAGGACCACCTTGGAGCGAGCAGTACTTC. This codes for CASSLGPPWSEQYF. The whole variable domain, filled in from reference TRBV13 and TRBJ2-7, reads AAGVIQSPRHLIKEKRETATLKCYPIPRHDTVYWYQQGPGQDPQFLISFYEKMQSDKGSIPDRFSAQQFSDYHSELNMSSLELGDSALYFCASSLGPPWSEQYFGPGTRLTVT.

The J gene is TRBJ2-4, the V gene TRBV19, with 16 bases identical to TRBD2. V gave up 5 bases and J gave up 6 bases; unmatched junction bases: 4. CDR1 is LNHDA and CDR2 is SQIVND in the germline V gene (reference sequence). This CDR3 is 16 amino acids long. The CDR3 sequence: CASSSGLAGGLNIQYF. The CDR3 DNA sequence: TGTGCCAGTAGTTCGGGACTAGCGGGAGGGTTAAACATTCAGTACTTC.

The chain links TRBV2 to TRBJ1-1; 9 nucleotides agree with TRBD1. CDR3 length: 15 residues. Germline values: CDR1 SNHLY, CDR2 FYNNEI. Trimming removed 0 bases from V and 4 bases from J; junction bases left unmatched: 3. The CDR3 reads CASSEARTGVTEAFF. Here the CDR3 DNA reads TGTGCCAGCAGTGAAGCTCGGACAGGGGTCACTGAAGCTTTCTTT. The whole variable domain, filled in from reference TRBV2 and TRBJ1-1, reads EPEVTQTPSHQVTQMGQEVILRCVPISNHLYFYWYRQILGQKVEFLVSFYNNEISEKSEIFDDQFSVERPDGSNFTLKIRSTKLEDSAMYFCASSEARTGVTEAFFGQGTRLTVV.

V and J are TRBV14 and TRBJ2-5; D remains unclear. Trimming stripped 3 bases from V and 5 bases from J, with 13 bases between. Germline CDR1 and CDR2: SGHDN and FVKESK. The CDR3 spans 14 residues. Written as DNA, the CDR3 is TGTGCCAGCAGCCACGATCCCCGGGTGGAGACCCAGTACTTC. Its translation is CASSHDPRVETQYF.

The chain employs TRBV7-9 and TRBJ2-5; D is perhaps TRBD1 or TRBD2 (5 bases each). The CDR3 consists of 13 residues. The V gene lost 8 bases and the J gene lost 2 bases, with 12 bases spanning the gap. Per germline, CDR1 SEHNR and CDR2 FQNEAQ (reference sequence). CDR3 nucleotides: TGTGCCAGCTTACGGGGCCTGCAAGAGACCCAGTACTTC. This codes for CASLRGLQETQYF.

This clone was counted only a few times. The rearrangement uses TRBV13 and TRBJ2-1, with TRBD2 identical over 14 bases. This CDR3 comprises 14 residues. The germline V gene has CDR1 PRHDT and CDR2 FYEKMQ (reference sequence). Germline trimming cut 5 bases from V and 11 bases from J; bases unmatched to any gene: 5. CDR3 DNA sequence: TGTGCCAGCAGCCCTGGACTAGCGGGGGGCCAGCAGTTCTTC. Protein: CASSPGLAGGQQFF. Using reference TRBV13 and TRBJ2-1 for the parts outside the CDR3, the full variable domain is AAGVIQSPRHLIKEKRETATLKCYPIPRHDTVYWYQQGPGQDPQFLISFYEKMQSDKGSIPDRFSAQQFSDYHSELNMSSLELGDSALYFCASSPGLAGGQQFFGPGTRLTVL.

This clone was seen only a few times. This sequence joins TRBV4-2 and TRBJ2-7, with 9 bases that match TRBD1. The V and J ends lost 5 bases and 2 bases, in that order; junction bases with no gene match: 7. The germline gives CDR1 LGHNA, CDR2 YNFKEQ. The CDR3 loop spans 15 amino acids. CDR3 residues: CASSDIDRGAYEQYF. The CDR3, as DNA: TGTGCCAGCAGCGACATAGACAGGGGGGCCTACGAGCAGTACTTC.

The rearrangement uses TRBV5-1 and TRBJ2-2, with unresolved D. Germline V gene data show CDR1 as SGHRS and CDR2 as YFSETQ. The CDR3 extends over 14 amino acids. The germline V and J ends were trimmed by 6 bases and 0 bases, with 9 bases remaining between them. The CDR3 spells CASKDRANTGELFF. The DNA for the CDR3 is TGCGCCAGCAAGGATCGAGCGAACACCGGGGAGCTGTTTTTT.

The V and J genes are TRBV28 and TRBJ2-5, with TRBD2 as a possible D gene (6 bases). The CDR3 totals 13 residues. Germline V gene lookup returns CDR1 MDHEN and CDR2 SYDVKM. V lost 3 bases to trimming and J lost 2 bases, with 7 bases between them. Here the CDR3 reads CASSFGGQETQYF. CDR3 in DNA: TGTGCCAGCAGTTTTGGGGGGCAAGAGACCCAGTACTTC.

This chain joins TRBV4-1 and TRBJ2-5; no clear D. CDR1 MGHRA and CDR2 YSYEKL come from the germline V gene. The CDR3 extends over 17 amino acids. The V gene lost 0 bases and the J gene lost 0 bases, with 14 bases spanning the gap. CDR3: CASSQEVVEQNQETQYF. For the CDR3, the DNA is TGCGCCAGCAGCCAAGAAGTCGTAGAACAGAACCAAGAGACCCAGTACTTC.

The CDR3 loop reads CASSLAGHRAYEQYF. In DNA form, the CDR3 reads TGCGCCAGCAGCTTGGCGGGCCACAGGGCTTACGAGCAGTACTTC. The rearrangement uses TRBV5-1 and TRBJ2-7, with D possibly matching TRBD1 (6 bases). The CDR3 spans 15 residues. Germline CDR1 is SGHRS and CDR2 is YFSETQ. Trimming cost V 0 bases and J 4 bases, with 14 bases left between them.

This clone came up once. The chain has TRBV6-5 and TRBJ2-5; D perhaps matches TRBD1 (5 bases). This CDR3 comprises 12 residues. The germline gives CDR1 MNHEY, CDR2 SVGAGI. Trimming removed 6 bases at V and 4 bases at J, with 9 bases between. CDR3 in amino acids: CASRGLGETQYF. In DNA, the CDR3 is TGTGCCAGCAGGGGGCTGGGAGAGACCCAGTACTTC.

The chain uses TRBV4-1 and TRBJ2-7; 11 nucleotides line up with TRBD1. Germline-derived CDR1 and CDR2 are MGHRA and YSYEKL. J lost 5 bases, V lost 2 bases, and 5 bases had no gene match. The CDR3 consists of 15 residues. CDR3 sequence: CASSQLPGQGDEQYF. The CDR3 DNA is TGCGCCAGCAGCCAACTCCCGGGACAGGGGGACGAGCAGTACTTC.

This clone was recorded at least ten times. The chain couples TRBV14 to TRBJ1-2; 8 bases align to TRBD1. This CDR3 contains 14 residues. Germline CDR1 reads SGHDN; CDR2 reads FVKESK. J lost 4 bases, V lost 6 bases, and 7 bases had no gene match. CDR3 protein: CASSQGAGTYGYTF. Here the CDR3 DNA reads TGTGCCAGCAGTCAGGGGGCTGGCACCTATGGCTACACCTTC.

V and J are TRBV27 and TRBJ2-5; TRBD1 matches at 7 bases. CDR1 and CDR2 (germline): MNHEY, SMNVEV (reference sequence). The CDR3 runs to 13 residues. V lost 6 bases to trimming and J lost 3 bases; unmatched junction nucleotides: 4. The CDR3 here is CASRKGTEETQYF. In nucleotides, the CDR3 is TGTGCCAGCAGAAAGGGGACAGAAGAGACCCAGTACTTC.

The V gene is TRBV28, the J gene TRBJ1-5; possibly TRBD1 for D (5 bases). The CDR3 runs 15 residues. In germline, CDR1 is MDHEN, CDR2 SYDVKM. Trimming took off 3 bases at V and 0 bases at J, with 9 bases between the two ends. CDR3 region: CASSLLQGSNQPQHF. The DNA for the CDR3 is TGTGCCAGCAGTTTGTTGCAGGGTAGCAATCAGCCCCAGCATTTT.

This chain uses TRBV2 with TRBJ2-3, with D unclear. Trimming cost V 3 bases and J 2 bases, with 15 bases left between them. The CDR3 extends over 16 amino acids. The germline V gene has CDR1 SNHLY and CDR2 FYNNEI. CDR3 residues: CASSDPPWAITDTQYF. The CDR3 coding sequence is TGTGCCAGCAGTGATCCCCCGTGGGCGATCACAGATACGCAGTATTTT.

The V call is TRBV4-1, the J call TRBJ1-2; maybe TRBD1 (5 bases). Trimming took off 2 bases at V and 3 bases at J, with 16 bases between the two ends. Per the germline V gene, CDR1 is MGHRA and CDR2 is YSYEKL. The CDR3 contains 16 residues. The CDR3: CASSQSQNGGDYGYTF. Here the CDR3 DNA reads TGCGCCAGCAGCCAATCCCAGAACGGGGGGGACTATGGCTACACCTTC.

The rearrangement links TRBV7-9 to TRBJ1-4; D is uncertain. CDR1 and CDR2 from the germline V gene are SEHNR and FQNEAQ (reference sequence). This CDR3 spans 13 amino acids. Trimming cost V 6 bases and J 7 bases, with 12 bases left between them. The DNA of the CDR3 is TGTGCCAGCAGACACCGGAGAGGTGAAAAACTGTTTTTT. Residues: CASRHRRGEKLFF.

The CDR3 nucleotides read TGTGCCAGCAGCTTAGGGTCAGGGGGCACCCAAGAGACCCAGTACTTC. Translated: CASSLGSGGTQETQYF. The chain has TRBV7-7 and TRBJ2-5, with 8 bases matching TRBD1. Germline assignment: CDR1 SSHAT and CDR2 FNYEAQ (reference sequence). The V segment lost 1 base and the J segment 1 base; nucleotides outside the gene matches: 5. The length of the CDR3 is 16 residues. The variable domain in full, completed from reference TRBV7-7 and TRBJ2-5, reads GAGVSQSPRYKVTKRGQDVTLRCDPISSHATLYWYQQALGQGPEFLTYFNYEAQPDKSGLPSDRFSAERPEGSISTLTIQRTEQRDSAMYRCASSLGSGGTQETQYFGPGTRLLVL.

The V and J genes are TRBV15 and TRBJ1-4; tentatively, D is TRBD1 (5 bases). Trimming stripped 5 bases from V and 2 bases from J, with 9 bases between. This CDR3 is 14 amino acids long. CDR1 is LNHNV and CDR2 is YYDKDF in the germline V gene (reference sequence). CDR3 amino acids: CATSRDGTNEKLFF. CDR3 nucleotide sequence: TGTGCCACCAGCCGGGACGGGACTAATGAAAAACTGTTTTTT.

The chain has TRBV6-6 and TRBJ2-7; D could derive from TRBD1 or TRBD2 (5 bases each). This CDR3 is 14 amino acids long. The V end lost 5 bases, the J end lost 7 bases, and 18 bases lay between the germline ends. Germline lookup yields CDR1 MNHNY and CDR2 SVGAGI (reference sequence). The CDR3 region has the DNA TGTGCCAGCAGTCCCAAATCCTCGGGACGGGAGCAGTACTTC. This gives the protein CASSPKSSGREQYF.

This clone occurred a few times. The V and J genes are TRBV27 and TRBJ1-5; 8 bases fit TRBD1. The V gene's germline CDR1 is MNHEY and CDR2 SMNVEV (reference sequence). J was trimmed by 7 bases and V by 2 bases; bases with no gene match: 4. CDR3 size: 14 residues. CDR3: CASSLNRGNQPQHF. CDR3 sequence (DNA): TGTGCCAGCAGTTTAAACAGGGGGAACCAGCCCCAGCATTTT.

This clone has just one count. The V call is TRBV7-3, the J call TRBJ2-3; 8 bases align to TRBD2. The length of the CDR3 is 14 residues. Germline V gives CDR1 SGHTA, CDR2 FQGTGA. V dropped 3 bases and J dropped 5; count of bases not matched to a gene: 4. The CDR3 sequence is CASSFSGMGDTQYF. In nucleotides, the CDR3 is TGTGCCAGCAGCTTTAGCGGGATGGGAGATACGCAGTATTTT.